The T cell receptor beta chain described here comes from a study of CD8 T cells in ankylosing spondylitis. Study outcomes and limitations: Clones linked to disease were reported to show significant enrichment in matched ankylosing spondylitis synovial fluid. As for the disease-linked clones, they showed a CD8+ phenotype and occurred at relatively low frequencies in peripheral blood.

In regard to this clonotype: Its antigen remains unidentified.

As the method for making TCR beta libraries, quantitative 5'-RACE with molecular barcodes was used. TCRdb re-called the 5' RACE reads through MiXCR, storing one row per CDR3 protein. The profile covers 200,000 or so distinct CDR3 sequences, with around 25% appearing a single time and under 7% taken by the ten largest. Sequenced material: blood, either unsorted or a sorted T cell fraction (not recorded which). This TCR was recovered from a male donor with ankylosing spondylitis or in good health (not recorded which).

CDR3 in amino acids: CSARDMSLAVYEQFF. CDR3 coding DNA: TGCAGTGCTAGAGACATGAGCTTAGCGGTCTATGAGCAGTTCTTC. V gene TRBV20-1 combines with J gene TRBJ2-1, with a tentative D call TRBD2 (6 bases). CDR1 DFQATT and CDR2 SNEGSKA come from the germline V gene (reference sequence). The CDR3 covers 15 residues. V was clipped by 0 bases and J by 8 bases, with 17 bases between them.